The subject of this entry is one T cell receptor (beta chain). The entry originates in a study of blood T cell repertoires in COVID-19. The V gene's germline CDR1 is SEHNR and CDR2 FQNEAQ (reference sequence). The CDR3 loop spans 15 amino acids. V was clipped by 0 bases and J by 5 bases, with 10 bases between them. Followed longitudinally, the Seattle patients had been enrolled during active infection. The protocol was immunoSEQ multiplex PCR, while the TCRdb copy is restricted to in-frame clones and leaves out a portion. The sample shows about 320,000 clones, roughly 91% of them seen only once. This receptor was taken from a woman aged 25 to 39 with COVID-19, enrolled during active disease. This chain joins TRBV7-9 and TRBJ2-2; D call uncertain. The material sequenced was peripheral blood. The CDR3 coding sequence is TGTGCCAGCAGCTTAGCACGGGTTACGACCGGGGAGCTGTTTTTT. Its translation is CASSLARVTTGELFF.